Listed below are T cell receptor beta chains from one sample, sequenced in a study of blood T cell repertoires in COVID-19. Data came from immunoSEQ multiplex PCR; TCRdb stores just in-frame clones and leaves some out. The data hold about 290,000 clones, with around 90% observed a single time. Material for sequencing was PBMCs or T cells enriched from blood (not recorded which). The receptors were gathered from a woman aged 40 to 50 who had recovered from COVID-19. The CDR3 runs from the conserved cysteine through the conserved F or W. Fields, in order: clone size, J gene, V gene, D gene, CDR3 protein, CDR3 DNA. D genes are given only for firm matches. Some rows have no size entry. The others give once, few or many, or a class for an expanded clone.

abundance: -; j_gene: TRBJ1-2; v_gene: TRBV7-6; d_gene: -; CDR3aa: CASRLGVATWYGYTF; CDR3nt: TGTGCCAGCAGGCTAGGGGTGGCTACTTGGTATGGCTACACCTTC
abundance: -; j_gene: TRBJ2-5; v_gene: TRBV5-1; d_gene: -; CDR3aa: CASSLIGRQETQYF; CDR3nt: TGCGCCAGCAGCTTGATCGGCAGGCAAGAGACCCAGTACTTC
abundance: few; j_gene: TRBJ1-6; v_gene: TRBV27; d_gene: -; CDR3aa: CASRPSSYNSPLHF; CDR3nt: TGTGCCAGCAGGCCGAGCTCCTATAATTCACCCCTCCACTTT
abundance: few; j_gene: TRBJ1-1; v_gene: TRBV11-2; d_gene: -; CDR3aa: CASSQSNIAAGQAFF; CDR3nt: TGTGCCAGCAGCCAAAGTAATATCGCAGCAGGGCAAGCTTTCTTT
abundance: -; j_gene: TRBJ2-5; v_gene: TRBV24-1; d_gene: TRBD1; CDR3aa: CATSTTGEETQYF; CDR3nt: TGTGCCACCAGTACGACAGGGGAAGAGACCCAGTACTTC
abundance: once; j_gene: TRBJ1-4; v_gene: TRBV27; d_gene: -; CDR3aa: CASSPRGGNEKLFF; CDR3nt: TGTGCCAGCAGTCCCCGGGGGGGCAATGAAAAACTGTTTTTT
abundance: -; j_gene: TRBJ1-1; v_gene: TRBV19; d_gene: -; CDR3aa: CASSAPGRQAFF; CDR3nt: TGTGCCAGTAGTGCCCCAGGGAGGCAAGCTTTCTTT
abundance: -; j_gene: TRBJ1-3; v_gene: TRBV19; d_gene: TRBD1; CDR3aa: CASSLLPGQIHTIYF; CDR3nt: TGTGCCAGTAGCCTTCTTCCGGGACAGATACACACCATATATTTT
abundance: -; j_gene: TRBJ1-6; v_gene: TRBV19; d_gene: -; CDR3aa: CASSMEGYNSPLHF; CDR3nt: TGTGCCAGTAGTATGGAGGGGTATAATTCACCCCTCCACTTT
abundance: -; j_gene: TRBJ2-1; v_gene: TRBV14; d_gene: -; CDR3aa: CASSQDLVLRGRDEQFF; CDR3nt: TGTGCCAGCAGCCAAGATCTAGTGCTTAGGGGAAGGGATGAGCAGTTCTTC
abundance: -; j_gene: TRBJ2-7; v_gene: TRBV9; d_gene: TRBD1; CDR3aa: CASSVTGAADEQYF; CDR3nt: TGTGCCAGCAGCGTTACAGGGGCCGCGGACGAGCAGTACTTC
abundance: once; j_gene: TRBJ2-2; v_gene: TRBV2; d_gene: -; CDR3aa: CASSPDTGELFF; CDR3nt: TGTGCCAGCAGTCCAGACACCGGGGAGCTGTTTTTT
abundance: -; j_gene: TRBJ2-3; v_gene: TRBV27; d_gene: TRBD1; CDR3aa: CASSKGQGQNTQYF; CDR3nt: TGTGCCAGCAGTAAGGGACAGGGTCAAAATACGCAGTATTTT
abundance: -; j_gene: TRBJ1-5; v_gene: TRBV13; d_gene: -; CDR3aa: CASSSSGTYRNQPQHF; CDR3nt: TGTGCCAGCAGCTCAAGCGGGACATACCGCAATCAGCCCCAGCATTTT
abundance: few; j_gene: TRBJ1-6; v_gene: TRBV14; d_gene: -; CDR3aa: CASSQVAPRSSYNSPLHF; CDR3nt: TGTGCCAGCAGCCAAGTCGCGCCCCGGAGCTCCTATAATTCACCCCTCCACTTT
abundance: few; j_gene: TRBJ1-1; v_gene: TRBV11-1; d_gene: -; CDR3aa: CASSFSLNTEAFF; CDR3nt: TGTGCCAGCAGCTTTTCATTGAACACTGAAGCTTTCTTT
abundance: -; j_gene: TRBJ1-3; v_gene: TRBV14; d_gene: -; CDR3aa: CASSQVSSGNTIYF; CDR3nt: TGTGCCAGCAGCCAAGTCAGCTCTGGAAACACCATATATTTT
abundance: -; j_gene: TRBJ1-1; v_gene: TRBV5-1; d_gene: -; CDR3aa: CASSLEGPRVGNTEAFF; CDR3nt: TGCGCCAGCAGCTTGGAGGGCCCCAGGGTCGGAAACACTGAAGCTTTCTTT
abundance: -; j_gene: TRBJ2-7; v_gene: TRBV7-9; d_gene: -; CDR3aa: CASSYGTDEQYF; CDR3nt: TGTGCCAGCAGCTACGGGACTGACGAGCAGTACTTC
abundance: -; j_gene: TRBJ1-1; v_gene: TRBV12-5; d_gene: -; CDR3aa: CASGLQVGTEAFF; CDR3nt: TGTGCTAGTGGTTTGCAGGTTGGCACTGAAGCTTTCTTT
abundance: -; j_gene: TRBJ2-7; v_gene: TRBV6-5; d_gene: -; CDR3aa: CASSQQGSYEQYF; CDR3nt: TGTGCCAGCAGCCAACAGGGTTCCTACGAGCAGTACTTC
abundance: -; j_gene: TRBJ1-5; v_gene: TRBV4-1; d_gene: -; CDR3aa: CASSQDFGGSQPQHF; CDR3nt: TGCGCCAGCAGCCAAGATTTTGGAGGAAGTCAGCCCCAGCATTTT
abundance: -; j_gene: TRBJ2-7; v_gene: TRBV7-9; d_gene: TRBD1; CDR3aa: CASSRNPGTGTYEQYF; CDR3nt: TGTGCCAGCAGCCGGAATCCCGGGACAGGGACCTACGAGCAGTACTTC
abundance: -; j_gene: TRBJ1-3; v_gene: TRBV5-1; d_gene: TRBD1; CDR3aa: CASSPGQILGNTIYF; CDR3nt: TGCGCCAGCAGCCCGGGACAGATTCTTGGAAACACCATATATTTT
abundance: -; j_gene: TRBJ2-7; v_gene: TRBV2; d_gene: -; CDR3aa: CASSEAAYYEQYF; CDR3nt: TGTGCCAGCAGTGAAGCCGCCTACTACGAGCAGTACTTC
abundance: -; j_gene: TRBJ2-1; v_gene: TRBV2; d_gene: TRBD1; CDR3aa: CASFPGQGEYEQFF; CDR3nt: TGTGCCAGCTTCCCGGGACAGGGGGAGTATGAGCAGTTCTTC
abundance: -; j_gene: TRBJ2-1; v_gene: TRBV27; d_gene: TRBD2; CDR3aa: CASKRGTRPNNEQFF; CDR3nt: TGTGCCAGCAAGCGTGGGACTAGACCCAACAATGAGCAGTTCTTC
abundance: -; j_gene: TRBJ1-3; v_gene: TRBV18; d_gene: -; CDR3aa: CASSQPGAKGNTIYF; CDR3nt: TGTGCCAGCTCACAACCGGGAGCCAAGGGAAACACCATATATTTT
abundance: -; j_gene: TRBJ2-7; v_gene: TRBV5-1; d_gene: TRBD2; CDR3aa: CASSFELAGGYEQYF; CDR3nt: TGCGCCAGCAGTTTTGAACTAGCGGGGGGCTACGAGCAGTACTTC
abundance: -; j_gene: TRBJ1-1; v_gene: TRBV3-1/TRBV3-2; d_gene: TRBD1; CDR3aa: CASSQEPRGDRAFF; CDR3nt: TGTGCCAGCAGCCAAGAACCCAGGGGGGATAGAGCTTTCTTT
abundance: once; j_gene: TRBJ2-7; v_gene: TRBV5-1; d_gene: -; CDR3aa: CASSFAGSHEQYF; CDR3nt: TGCGCCAGCAGCTTCGCAGGGTCCCACGAGCAGTACTTC
abundance: -; j_gene: TRBJ2-3; v_gene: TRBV6-5; d_gene: -; CDR3aa: CASSYSSSGSTDTQYF; CDR3nt: TGTGCCAGCAGTTACTCGAGTTCGGGGAGCACAGATACGCAGTATTTT
abundance: -; j_gene: TRBJ1-1; v_gene: TRBV18; d_gene: TRBD1; CDR3aa: CASSPTPGQGLNTEAFF; CDR3nt: TGTGCCAGCTCACCTACCCCAGGACAGGGCTTAAACACTGAAGCTTTCTTT
abundance: -; j_gene: TRBJ2-1; v_gene: TRBV7-2; d_gene: TRBD2; CDR3aa: CASSASGTSGYNEQFF; CDR3nt: TGTGCCAGCAGCGCATCCGGGACTAGCGGATACAATGAGCAGTTCTTC
abundance: -; j_gene: TRBJ1-1; v_gene: TRBV5-1; d_gene: TRBD1; CDR3aa: CASSRLGGMDRGIGTEAFF; CDR3nt: TGCGCCAGCAGCCGCCTTGGTGGGATGGACAGGGGCATCGGGACTGAAGCTTTCTTT
abundance: -; j_gene: TRBJ2-5; v_gene: TRBV4-3; d_gene: -; CDR3aa: CASSQDVLPVETQYF; CDR3nt: TGCGCCAGCAGCCAAGATGTCCTCCCCGTGGAGACCCAGTACTTC
abundance: -; j_gene: TRBJ1-3; v_gene: TRBV12-5; d_gene: -; CDR3aa: CASGRGQSGNTIYF; CDR3nt: TGTGCTAGTGGTCGTGGACAGTCTGGAAACACCATATATTTT
abundance: -; j_gene: TRBJ1-2; v_gene: TRBV3-1/TRBV3-2; d_gene: -; CDR3aa: CASSQGWGGADGYTF; CDR3nt: TGTGCCAGCAGCCAAGGTTGGGGGGGCGCGGATGGCTACACCTTC
abundance: -; j_gene: TRBJ2-7; v_gene: TRBV3-1/TRBV3-2; d_gene: TRBD2; CDR3aa: CASSQGIAGKQYF; CDR3nt: TGTGCCAGCAGCCAAGGGATAGCGGGGAAGCAGTACTTC
abundance: -; j_gene: TRBJ1-1; v_gene: TRBV19; d_gene: -; CDR3aa: CASRLDTEAFF; CDR3nt: TGTGCCAGTAGACTGGACACTGAAGCTTTCTTT
abundance: few; j_gene: TRBJ1-1; v_gene: TRBV27; d_gene: TRBD1; CDR3aa: CASSLYDRATEAFF; CDR3nt: TGTGCCAGCAGTTTATATGACAGGGCTACTGAAGCTTTCTTT